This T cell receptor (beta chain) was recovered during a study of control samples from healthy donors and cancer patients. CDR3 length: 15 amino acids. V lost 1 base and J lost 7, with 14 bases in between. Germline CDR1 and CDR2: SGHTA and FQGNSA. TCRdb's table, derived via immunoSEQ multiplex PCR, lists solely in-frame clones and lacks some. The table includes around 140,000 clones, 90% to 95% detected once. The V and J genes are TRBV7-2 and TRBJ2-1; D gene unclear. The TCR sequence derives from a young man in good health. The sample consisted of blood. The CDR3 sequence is CASSLGARAENEQFF. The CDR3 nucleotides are TGTGCCAGCAGCTTAGGGGCCCGGGCGGAGAATGAGCAGTTCTTC.